Detailed here is one T cell receptor (beta chain). Profiling relied on immunoSEQ multiplex PCR, and the TCRdb table lists in-frame clones only, not all of them. This table holds about 39,000 clones, more than 60% found once. Sample time point: cycle 4 day 1 (C4D1), after more than five weeks of nivolumab. Brentuximab vedotin exposure varied among the patients, all of whom had relapsed after autologous stem cell transplantation. This sample stems from a study of PD-1 blockade in classical Hodgkin lymphoma. Germline lookup yields CDR1 SGHVS and CDR2 FQNEAQ. This CDR3 is built from 13 residues. V was pared by 1 base and J by 4 bases, with 5 bases between.

The chain recombines TRBV7-8 with TRBJ2-4; D is uncertain. The sequence came from a human donor with classical Hodgkin lymphoma. This material consisted of peripheral blood mononuclear cells (PBMCs), taken before the fourth cycle of nivolumab. The CDR3 protein is CASSLDVKNIQYF. In nucleotides, the CDR3 is TGTGCCAGCAGCTTAGATGTTAAAAACATTCAGTACTTC. Filled out from reference TRBV7-8 and TRBJ2-4, the complete variable domain reads GAGVSQSPRYKVAKRGQDVALRCDPISGHVSLFWYQQALGQGPEFLTYFQNEAQLDKSGLPSDRFFAERPEGSVSTLKIQRTQQEDSAVYLCASSLDVKNIQYFGAGTRLSVL.